One and the same sample provided the 16 T cell receptor beta chains below, sequenced in a study of blood T cells in healthy people across ages. Alongside a J-beta primer mix, a sample-barcoded 5' primer served in a second PCR lasting about 6 to 12 cycles. TCRdb redid the calling of the 5' RACE reads with MiXCR, one entry per CDR3 protein. The sample has 700,000 to 850,000 distinct CDR3 sequences; 35% to 40% are singletons. The sequenced sample consisted of blood. These TCRs come from a man aged 18-30 years in good health.

The rearrangement links TRBV3-1 to TRBJ1-4; D may be TRBD1 (5 bases). CDR3 length: 15 residues. V lost 0 bases and J lost 8, with 13 bases in between. Germline V gives CDR1 LGHDT, CDR2 YNNKEL (reference sequence). CDR3 DNA: TGTGCCAGCAGCCAAGAATGGGGCGTTCGCGAAAAACTGTTTTTT. This gives the protein CASSQEWGVREKLFF.

This clonotype occurred a few times. V is TRBV2 and J is TRBJ2-3, with D possibly being TRBD2 (5 bases). CDR1 SNHLY and CDR2 FYNNEI come from the germline V gene. This CDR3 spans 11 amino acids. Deletions cut 5 bases from V and 10 bases from J, with 10 bases between. CDR3 sequence reads: CASSIASAQYF. The DNA for the CDR3 is TGTGCCAGCAGTATAGCGTCGGCGCAGTATTTT.

With respect to this clonotype: A much larger clone lies one base from this, so it may be a read error. The rearrangement joins TRBV12-3 or TRBV12-4 to TRBJ2-3; no clear D. The CDR3 extends over 14 amino acids. CDR3 bases: TGTGCCAGCAGTTTAGAGGCCATCACAGATATGCAGTATTTT. Translated: CASSLEAITDMQYF.

The chain employs TRBV28 and TRBJ1-6; 10 bases are shared with TRBD1. CDR3 length: 16 amino acids. CDR1 is MDHEN, CDR2 SYDVKM, per germline. V trimming: 2 bases; J trimming: 8 bases; junction bases outside the gene matches: 6. The DNA for the CDR3 is TGTGCCAGCAGTTTACTGCCCGGGACAGGGGATTCACCCCTCCACTTT. Translation: CASSLLPGTGDSPLHF. Drawing the rest from reference TRBV28 and TRBJ1-6, the complete variable domain is DVKVTQSSRYLVKRTGEKVFLECVQDMDHENMFWYRQDPGLGLRLIYFSYDVKMKEKGDIPEGYSVSREKKERFSLILESASTNQTSMYLCASSLLPGTGDSPLHFGNGTRLTVT.

Note on this clonotype: This may be a read error: a much more frequent sequence differs by one nucleotide. The V and J genes are TRBV20-1 and TRBJ2-5; TRBD1 might be the D (6 bases). This CDR3 has 12 amino acids. V was pared by 6 bases and J by 5 bases, with 13 bases between. The germline V gene has CDR1 DFQATT and CDR2 SNEGSKA (reference sequence). This CDR3 reads CSAPSQGETQYF. The CDR3 bases are TGCAGTGCCCCAAGCCAGGGGGAGACCCAGTACTTC.

The rearrangement uses TRBV27 and TRBJ2-1, with D tentatively TRBD1 (6 bases). Germline V lookup: CDR1 MNHEY, CDR2 SMNVEV (reference sequence). V lost 2 bases and J 7 bases, leaving 12 bases between the germline ends. The CDR3 extends over 14 amino acids. CDR3 DNA sequence: TGTGCCAGCAGTTTAGGGGGCAGGACAAATGAGCAGTTCTTC. It is translated as CASSLGGRTNEQFF.

Only a few counts were recorded for this clonotype. Mismatch with germline at one junction end may stem from a read error. The chain employs TRBV4-2 and TRBJ1-6; 9 bases agree with TRBD1. Germline V lookup: CDR1 LGHNA, CDR2 YNFKEQ. The CDR3 length is 20 residues. CDR3 nucleotide sequence: TGTGCCAGCAGCCTGGGACAGGGAGGCCGTTTCTGGGCCGGCAATTCACCCCCCCACTTT. As protein: CASSLGQGGRFWAGNSPPHF.

In its sample, this clonotype was seen once. The junction and the germline gene differ at one end; a read error may be behind it. The chain is built from TRBV27 and TRBJ2-1, with 8 bases that match TRBD1. Germline V gives CDR1 MNHEY, CDR2 SMNVEV (reference sequence). The CDR3 contains 14 residues. The CDR3 region is CANSTGGSYNEQFF. CDR3 nucleotides: TGTGCCAACAGTACAGGGGGATCTTACAATGAGCAGTTCTTC.

Many counts were recorded for this clonotype. This sequence joins TRBV7-3 and TRBJ2-5, with D possibly matching TRBD1 (6 bases). Germline CDR1 reads SGHTA; CDR2 reads FQGTGA. This CDR3 spans 14 amino acids. V lost 1 base to trimming and J lost 9 bases, with 15 bases between them. Here the CDR3 reads CASSLNPGQGAQYF. In DNA, the CDR3 is TGTGCCAGCAGCTTAAACCCGGGACAAGGGGCCCAGTACTTC.

This chain connects TRBV3-1 to TRBJ1-1, with D unresolved. Germline lookup yields CDR1 LGHDT and CDR2 YNNKEL (reference sequence). V was pared by 0 bases and J by 5 bases, with 13 bases between. The CDR3 consists of 15 residues. The CDR3: CASSQEGLGGTEAFF. CDR3 sequence (DNA): TGTGCCAGCAGCCAAGAAGGGCTCGGTGGAACTGAAGCTTTCTTT.

This clonotype was counted ten times or more. V gene TRBV4-3 combines with J gene TRBJ1-2; a weak D match, TRBD1 (6 bases). The CDR3 consists of 18 residues. V shed 6 bases and J shed 0 bases, with 23 bases lying between them. CDR1 and CDR2 (germline): LGHNA, YSLEER. The CDR3 nucleotides are TGCGCCAGCAGTGAGGGCCCTGGCAGGGGCACTTCTAACTATGGCTACACCTTC. Translating gives CASSEGPGRGTSNYGYTF.

The chain carries TRBV29-1 and TRBJ2-7; TRBD1 agrees at 11 bases. With V trimmed by 7 bases and J by 12 bases, 14 bases remained unmatched. This CDR3 contains 13 residues. Germline-derived CDR1 and CDR2 are SQVTM and ANQGSEA. CDR3 loop: CSARTGGLGMGYF. The CDR3 DNA sequence: TGCAGCGCTAGGACAGGGGGCTTGGGGATGGGGTACTTC.

The rearrangement links TRBV10-2 to TRBJ2-7, with 12 bases aligning to TRBD2. The CDR3 consists of 15 residues. J was trimmed by 0 bases and V by 8 bases; bases with no gene match: 5. The germline V gene encodes CDR1 WSHSY and CDR2 SAAADI. The DNA of the CDR3 is TGCGCCAGCCGACTACTAGCGGGGGGCTCCTACGAGCAGTACTTC. Protein: CASRLLAGGSYEQYF.

The chain joins TRBV15 to TRBJ2-7; the D is unclear. The V gene's germline CDR1 is LNHNV and CDR2 YYDKDF (reference sequence). This CDR3 has 12 residues. V lost 0 bases and J lost 5, with 5 bases in between. The CDR3 nucleotides read TGTGCCACCAGCAGAGAGGTTAACGAGCAGTACTTC. Protein product: CATSREVNEQYF.

The V and J genes are TRBV4-2 and TRBJ1-4; perhaps TRBD1 as D (5 bases). Trimming shortened V by 0 bases and J by 12 bases, and 14 bases separated the two germline ends. Per the germline V gene, CDR1 is LGHNA and CDR2 is YNFKEQ. This CDR3 comprises 14 residues. CDR3 residues: CASSQESTGRQLFF. In DNA, the CDR3 is TGTGCCAGCAGCCAAGAATCGACGGGACGGCAACTGTTTTTT.

The chain is built from TRBV28 and TRBJ2-6, with D unresolved. The CDR3 is 15 amino acids. V was cut by 6 bases and J by 0 bases, with 9 bases left in between. Germline V gene lookup returns CDR1 MDHEN and CDR2 SYDVKM. As DNA, the CDR3 is TGTGCCAGCAGCCCTCCGGGCTCTGGGGCCAACGTCCTGACTTTC. Protein: CASSPPGSGANVLTF.